The 32 T cell receptor beta chains below come from one sample, sequenced in a study of shared clonotypes between healthy human individuals. Data came from immunoSEQ multiplex PCR; TCRdb stores just in-frame clones and leaves some out. The data hold 1,500,000 or so clones, with approximately 98.5% observed a single time. The sample was naive CD4+ T cells sorted from blood. Subset noted: CD45RA+ positively selected. These receptors all come from a man between 25 and 39 years old in good health.

V and J are TRBV30 and TRBJ1-4; 7 bases agree with TRBD1. Per germline, CDR1 GTSNPN and CDR2 SVGIG (reference sequence). CDR3 length: 13 residues. V shed 1 base and J 4 bases; nucleotides not matched to a gene: 0. The CDR3 nucleotides read TGTGCCTGGAGTGGGGACAGTAATGAAAAACTGTTTTTT. Translated: CAWSGDSNEKLFF.

V and J are TRBV19 and TRBJ2-7; perhaps TRBD2 as D (6 bases). Deletions cut 1 base from V and 5 bases from J, with 15 bases between. This CDR3 region has 15 residues. The germline V gene has CDR1 LNHDA and CDR2 SQIVND (reference sequence). DNA of the CDR3: TGTGCCAGTAGTATAGCGGGACTCGAGTGGGACGAGCAGTACTTC. As protein: CASSIAGLEWDEQYF.

The chain joins TRBV6-4 to TRBJ2-1; TRBD1 matches at 9 bases. From germline, CDR1 is MRHNA and CDR2 SNTAGT. V lost 6 bases and J lost 4; bases outside the gene matches: 7. This CDR3 spans 15 amino acids. The CDR3 region is CASSRDRAPYNEQFF. The CDR3 DNA follows: TGTGCCAGCAGCAGGGACAGGGCCCCTTACAATGAGCAGTTCTTC.

This sequence joins TRBV18 and TRBJ1-2; tentatively, D is TRBD1 (5 bases). Deletions cut 2 bases from V and 4 bases from J, with 29 bases between. Germline loops: CDR1 KGHSH, CDR2 LQKENI. The CDR3 consists of 20 residues. The CDR3 bases are TGTGCCAGCTCACCATACAGGACGCCCACTAACAGCCCTTTTTCCTATGGCTACACCTTC. Protein sequence: CASSPYRTPTNSPFSYGYTF.

The chain employs TRBV15 and TRBJ1-5, with a possible D match to TRBD1 (6 bases). Trimming stripped 2 bases from V and 1 base from J, with 9 bases between. The V gene's germline CDR1 is LNHNV and CDR2 YYDKDF (reference sequence). The CDR3 has 15 residues. Here the CDR3 reads CATSRRGPSNQPQHF. The CDR3 DNA sequence: TGTGCCACCAGCAGACGGGGGCCGAGCAATCAGCCCCAGCATTTT.

This chain links TRBV19 with TRBJ2-1, with 9 bases aligning to TRBD2. The V gene's germline CDR1 is LNHDA and CDR2 SQIVND (reference sequence). The CDR3 has 14 residues. After removal of 10 bases from V and 7 bases from J, the junction contained 11 bases not matched to a gene. Here the CDR3 reads CATRIAGAGNEQFF. As DNA, the CDR3 is TGTGCCACCAGGATAGCGGGAGCGGGTAATGAGCAGTTCTTC.

The genes are TRBV5-1 and TRBJ2-1; 8 bases are shared with TRBD2. Germline CDR1 SGHRS, CDR2 YFSETQ. V dropped 1 base and J dropped 7; count of bases not matched to a gene: 13. The CDR3 covers 17 residues. The CDR3 reads CASSLSFRTGGSNEQFF. Here the CDR3 DNA reads TGCGCCAGCAGCTTGTCCTTTAGAACGGGAGGGTCAAATGAGCAGTTCTTC.

The chain links TRBV5-4 to TRBJ1-1; the match to TRBD1 covers 8 bases. This CDR3 has 14 amino acids. V lost 0 bases to trimming and J lost 4 bases; unmatched junction nucleotides: 2. Germline values: CDR1 SGHNT, CDR2 YYREEE (reference sequence). CDR3 in DNA: TGTGCCAGCAGCTTGGAGACAGGGGTCACTGAAGCTTTCTTT. Translating gives CASSLETGVTEAFF.

The chain has TRBV7-9 and TRBJ1-4; 7 nucleotides agree with TRBD1. V shed 5 bases and J 7 bases; nucleotides not matched to a gene: 10. The CDR3 loop spans 15 amino acids. The germline V gene encodes CDR1 SEHNR and CDR2 FQNEAQ (reference sequence). CDR3 nucleotides: TGTGCCAGCAGCCCAAGGACAGGTTCGGCTGAAAAACTGTTTTTT. Protein sequence: CASSPRTGSAEKLFF.

The gene calls are TRBV7-6 and TRBJ2-3; D uncertain. Trimming removed 0 bases at V and 5 bases at J, with 12 bases between. The CDR3 totals 15 residues. Germline CDR1 and CDR2: SGHVS and FNYEAQ. CDR3: CASSLARRQQDTQYF. CDR3 in DNA: TGTGCCAGCAGCTTAGCTAGGCGACAACAAGATACGCAGTATTTT.

The count of this clone is one. Other nucleotide sequences from this sample produce the same CDR3. The chain links TRBV5-8 to TRBJ1-5; no firm D call. The CDR3 is 14 residues long. V lost 0 bases to trimming and J lost 4 bases, with 8 bases between them. Germline CDR1 SGHTS, CDR2 YDEGEE. In nucleotides, the CDR3 is TGTGCCAGCAGCTTGGGTCGCGGGAATCAGCCCCAGCATTTT. It translates to CASSLGRGNQPQHF.

This clone was recorded once. The V gene is TRBV5-5, the J gene TRBJ1-4; maybe TRBD1 (5 bases). Per germline, CDR1 SGHKS and CDR2 YYEKEE (reference sequence). Trimming removed 2 bases at V and 4 bases at J, with 12 bases between. CDR3 length: 15 amino acids. The CDR3 reads CASSLRTGDNEKLFF. The CDR3 region has the DNA TGTGCCAGCAGCTTACGTACAGGCGATAATGAAAAACTGTTTTTT.

This chain connects TRBV4-1 to TRBJ2-7, with a weak D call TRBD2 (5 bases). Germline V gene data show CDR1 as MGHRA and CDR2 as YSYEKL. The ends were cut back, 0 bases at V and 6 bases at J, with 15 bases in the middle. The CDR3 spans 15 residues. CDR3 sequence (DNA): TGCGCCAGCAGCCAAGAAGGAAGGGCCCGGGGCGAGCAGTACTTC. It yields the protein CASSQEGRARGEQYF.

The rearrangement links TRBV10-2 to TRBJ1-5; 8 positions match TRBD1. V lost 6 bases, J lost 9 bases, and 7 bases stayed unmatched. The CDR3 length is 13 residues. The germline V gene has CDR1 WSHSY and CDR2 SAAADI. The CDR3: CASRLTGEGPQHF. In nucleotides, the CDR3 is TGCGCCAGCAGGCTGACAGGGGAGGGGCCCCAGCATTTT.

The chain uses TRBV7-2 and TRBJ2-3; D is unresolved. V was clipped by 5 bases and J by 6 bases, with 15 bases between them. Germline CDR1 and CDR2: SGHTA and FQGNSA. The CDR3 has 14 amino acids. CDR3: CASSPRLGLDTQYF. In DNA, the CDR3 is TGTGCCAGCAGCCCGCGGCTAGGGCTCGATACGCAGTATTTT.

This clone occurred once. V gene TRBV2 combines with J gene TRBJ2-7, with 12 bases aligning to TRBD1. The germline V gene has CDR1 SNHLY and CDR2 FYNNEI. This CDR3 is 13 amino acids long. Trimming removed 10 bases from V and 7 bases from J; junction bases left unmatched: 8. DNA for the CDR3: TGTGCCATCCGGGACAGGGGGCGTTGGGAGCAGTACTTC. This sequence encodes CAIRDRGRWEQYF. The full variable domain, completed using reference TRBV2 and TRBJ2-7, is EPEVTQTPSHQVTQMGQEVILRCVPISNHLYFYWYRQILGQKVEFLVSFYNNEISEKSEIFDDQFSVERPDGSNFTLKIRSTKLEDSAMYFCAIRDRGRWEQYFGPGTRLTVT.

The chain joins TRBV10-3 to TRBJ2-1; TRBD2 matches 7 bases. CDR1 and CDR2 (germline): ENHRY, SYGVKD. Losses at the gene ends were 3 bases for V and 8 bases for J; bases not matched to a gene: 16. The CDR3 spans 17 residues. For the CDR3, the DNA is TGTGCCATCAGTGAACGGGGAGGGAGCGGGTTAAACCATGAGCAGTTCTTC. Its protein is CAISERGGSGLNHEQFF.

The chain joins TRBV5-1 to TRBJ2-1, with D perhaps TRBD1 (5 bases). The CDR3 extends over 17 amino acids. Germline CDR1 reads SGHRS; CDR2 reads YFSETQ. Deletions cut 4 bases from V and 7 bases from J, with 24 bases between. CDR3 coding DNA: TGCGCCAGCAGCCCACAAACCCTCAGACTCCGGACAAATGAGCAGTTCTTC. Residues: CASSPQTLRLRTNEQFF.

The chain uses TRBV11-2 and TRBJ1-1, with TRBD1 identical over 8 bases. CDR1 and CDR2 from the germline V gene are SGHAT and FQNNGV. V was clipped by 4 bases and J by 6 bases; unmatched bases: 10. This CDR3 spans 15 amino acids. The CDR3 sequence: CASSSITGGYAEAFF. For the CDR3, the DNA is TGTGCCAGCAGCTCAATAACAGGGGGATACGCTGAAGCTTTCTTT.

The rearrangement links TRBV7-6 to TRBJ2-3; 10 positions match TRBD2. CDR1 is SGHVS and CDR2 is FNYEAQ in the germline V gene. Losses at the gene ends were 0 bases for V and 3 bases for J; bases not matched to a gene: 3. The CDR3 is 16 residues long. The CDR3 protein is CASSLAPGLATDTQYF. CDR3 coding DNA: TGTGCCAGCAGCTTAGCTCCGGGACTAGCGACAGATACGCAGTATTTT.

The rearrangement uses TRBV4-3 and TRBJ2-7, with 7 bases fitting TRBD2. The CDR3 extends over 14 amino acids. Germline loops: CDR1 LGHNA, CDR2 YSLEER. J lost 6 bases, V lost 4 bases, and 9 bases had no gene match. The CDR3 nucleotides read TGCGCCAGCAGCCTTGGGCGGGAGCGTGGCGAGCAGTACTTC. Translated: CASSLGRERGEQYF.

J is TRBJ2-1 and V is TRBV5-1, with 7 bases aligning to TRBD1. In germline, CDR1 is SGHRS, CDR2 YFSETQ. Trimming took 5 bases from V and 8 from J; bases not matched to a gene: 7. The CDR3 totals 13 residues. The CDR3 is CASRAQGIHEQFF. CDR3 in DNA: TGCGCCAGCAGAGCACAGGGGATCCATGAGCAGTTCTTC.

The chain couples TRBV10-1 to TRBJ2-7, with no clear D. V lost 0 bases and J 4 bases, leaving 7 bases between the germline ends. In germline, CDR1 is WNHNN, CDR2 SYGVQD (reference sequence). This CDR3 is 13 amino acids long. CDR3 sequence reads: CASSESVKYEQYF. The CDR3 nucleotides read TGCGCCAGCAGTGAGTCGGTTAAATACGAGCAGTACTTC.

V is TRBV27 and J is TRBJ2-5; D is ambiguous. CDR1 and CDR2 (germline): MNHEY, SMNVEV (reference sequence). V shed 4 bases and J shed 4 bases, with 7 bases lying between them. This CDR3 has 12 amino acids. CDR3 loop: CASSSPPETQYF. The CDR3 coding sequence is TGTGCCAGCAGTTCCCCCCCAGAGACCCAGTACTTC.

This clone was detected once. The chain has TRBV5-4 and TRBJ2-1, with D perhaps being TRBD1 or TRBD2 (5 bases each). The CDR3 has 14 amino acids. Germline values: CDR1 SGHNT, CDR2 YYREEE (reference sequence). Trimming left V 0 bases short and J 5 bases short, with 9 bases between. The CDR3 sequence is CASSLGDPNNEQFF. CDR3 bases: TGTGCCAGCAGCTTGGGGGACCCAAACAATGAGCAGTTCTTC. The entire variable domain, with the rest obtained from reference TRBV5-4 and TRBJ2-1, is as follows: ETGVTQSPTHLIKTRGQQVTLRCSSQSGHNTVSWYQQALGQGPQFIFQYYREEENGRGNFPPRFSGLQFPNYSSELNVNALELDDSALYLCASSLGDPNNEQFFGPGTRLTVL.

The chain uses TRBV18 and TRBJ2-3; no clear D. V was trimmed by 3 bases and J by 1 base, leaving 8 bases between them. The CDR3 covers 14 residues. Germline values: CDR1 KGHSH, CDR2 LQKENI. CDR3 residues: CASSPNTRTDTQYF. DNA of the CDR3: TGTGCCAGCTCACCCAACACCCGCACAGATACGCAGTATTTT.

The J gene is TRBJ1-4, the V gene TRBV27; D is unclear. Per germline, CDR1 MNHEY and CDR2 SMNVEV (reference sequence). The CDR3 is made up of 15 amino acids. V was trimmed by 3 bases and J by 4 bases, leaving 12 bases between them. CDR3 protein: CASSFRESGNEKLFF. CDR3 DNA sequence: TGTGCCAGCAGTTTTAGGGAGAGCGGTAATGAAAAACTGTTTTTT.

Comment on this clone: Other DNA variants within this sample encode the same CDR3. CDR3 sequence: CASSGGTSYEQYF. CDR3 in DNA: TGTGCCAGCAGTGGGGGAACATCCTACGAGCAGTACTTC. The chain joins TRBV2 to TRBJ2-7; D is uncertain. Germline CDR1 SNHLY, CDR2 FYNNEI. The CDR3 runs 13 residues. V lost 4 bases and J 1 base, leaving 8 bases between the germline ends.

The genes are TRBV10-2 and TRBJ2-5, with TRBD2 matching 13 bases. The DNA matches TRBJ2-7 better at its end, which makes the J call doubtful. CDR3 length: 17 amino acids. Per germline, CDR1 WSHSY and CDR2 SAAADI. The CDR3 protein is CASIDPTPGLAGYEQYF. The CDR3 DNA reads as TGCGCCAGCATTGACCCAACTCCGGGACTAGCGGGATACGAGCAGTACTTC.

This clone was detected only a few times. The chain has TRBV20-1 and TRBJ2-1; D is unclear. V was trimmed by 6 bases and J by 9 bases, leaving 12 bases between them. The CDR3 runs to 11 residues. Germline values: CDR1 DFQATT, CDR2 SNEGSKA (reference sequence). Here the CDR3 DNA reads TGCAGTGCCCAGAGTCCCGGTGAGCAGTTCTTC. Translation gives CSAQSPGEQFF.

J is TRBJ2-2 and V is TRBV12-1. TRBV12-1 is a pseudogene. This CDR3 contains 14 residues. CDR3 nucleotide sequence: TGTGCCAGCACCTCAAGGGACCTCACCGGGGAGCTGTTTTTT. Translated: CASTSRDLTGELFF.

V and J are TRBV29-1 and TRBJ2-1, with D possibly matching TRBD1 (5 bases). Germline V gives CDR1 SQVTM, CDR2 ANQGSEA. V was trimmed by 4 bases and J by 2 bases, leaving 6 bases between them. CDR3 length equals 12 residues. The CDR3 is CSVARAYNEQFF. The DNA of the CDR3 is TGCAGCGTTGCCAGGGCCTACAATGAGCAGTTCTTC.